What follows are 18 T cell receptor beta chains derived from one specimen sequenced in a study of cytomegalovirus exposure and HLA in healthy donors. The study ran its PCR with 60 Vbeta and 13 Jbeta primers. Sequencing was performed with immunoSEQ multiplex PCR; in TCRdb, only in-frame clones are kept and a portion is missing. The sample holds tens of thousands of clones, around four fifths seen once. The specimen was PBMCs. The receptors stem from a woman between 25 and 40 years old in good health and CMV-seropositive.

The genes are TRBV10-2 and TRBJ2-3; TRBD2 might be the D (6 bases). In germline, CDR1 is WSHSY, CDR2 SAAADI. The V end lost 6 bases, the J end lost 5 bases, and 18 bases lay between the germline ends. This CDR3 has 15 residues. The CDR3 region has the DNA TGCGCCAGCAGCCAAAGGACCTCTAGCGTAGATACGCAGTATTTT. Translated: CASSQRTSSVDTQYF.

This chain joins TRBV6-5 and TRBJ1-5, with a possible D match to TRBD1 (6 bases). Trimming took off 5 bases at V and 2 bases at J, with 13 bases between the two ends. CDR3 length: 15 amino acids. Germline V gene data show CDR1 as MNHEY and CDR2 as SVGAGI. CDR3 sequence: CASSKDSRGNQPQHF. The CDR3 coding sequence is TGTGCCAGCAGTAAGGACAGCCGAGGCAATCAGCCCCAGCATTTT.

This clone occurred a few times. The same CDR3 also results from other DNA sequences found in this sample. The genes are TRBV6-5 and TRBJ1-1, with D possibly being TRBD1 (5 bases). Trimming removed 6 bases from V and 3 bases from J, with 11 bases in between. Germline V gives CDR1 MNHEY, CDR2 SVGAGI. This CDR3 has 13 residues. CDR3 region: CASRDIGYTEAFF. As DNA, the CDR3 is TGTGCCAGCAGGGACATTGGGTACACTGAAGCTTTCTTT.

This chain links TRBV18 with TRBJ1-2, with 8 bases fitting TRBD1. Germline CDR1 KGHSH, CDR2 LQKENI. The CDR3 contains 14 residues. Trimming at V came to 3 bases and at J to 4 bases, leaving 4 bases not matched to a gene. The CDR3 coding sequence is TGTGCCAGCTCACCGGGACAGGAAGCCTATGGCTACACCTTC. This encodes CASSPGQEAYGYTF.

The genes are TRBV9 and TRBJ2-1, with 7 bases matching TRBD2. Germline trimming cut 4 bases from V and 6 bases from J; bases unmatched to any gene: 13. Germline V gives CDR1 SGDLS, CDR2 YYNGEE. The CDR3 totals 16 residues. For the CDR3, the DNA is TGTGCCAGCAGCCCTCGTTGGGGCGGGAGTAGCAATGAGCAGTTCTTC. Protein sequence: CASSPRWGGSSNEQFF.

CDR3: CASSLRTGLGYTEAFF. The CDR3 coding sequence is TGCGCCAGCAGCCTTCGGACAGGTCTGGGTTACACTGAAGCTTTCTTT. The chain recombines TRBV5-1 with TRBJ1-1; 7 bases fit TRBD1. The CDR3 totals 16 residues. Losses at the gene ends were 4 bases for V and 3 bases for J; bases not matched to a gene: 12. From germline, CDR1 is SGHRS and CDR2 YFSETQ.

This clone was seen just once. The V and J genes are TRBV7-6 and TRBJ2-7, with a tentative D call TRBD2 (5 bases). Trimming removed 3 bases at V and 3 bases at J, with 15 bases between. This CDR3 is 15 amino acids long. CDR1 and CDR2 (germline): SGHVS, FNYEAQ. CDR3 coding DNA: TGTGCCAGCAGCTTCAACCCAGGACGGGACTACGAGCAGTACTTC. Residues: CASSFNPGRDYEQYF.

This sequence joins TRBV9 and TRBJ2-1; TRBD2 agrees at 9 bases. The J segment lost 3 bases and the V segment lost 0 bases, leaving 4 bases of the junction unmatched. This CDR3 is built from 16 residues. The germline gives CDR1 SGDLS, CDR2 YYNGEE. CDR3 residues: CASSVVVTSGYNEQFF. Written as DNA, the CDR3 is TGTGCCAGCAGCGTAGTAGTGACTAGCGGCTACAATGAGCAGTTCTTC.

A few counts support this clone. This chain joins TRBV30 and TRBJ2-5; 7 positions match TRBD1. This CDR3 is built from 11 residues. CDR1 is GTSNPN and CDR2 is SVGIG in the germline V gene (reference sequence). The V segment lost 3 bases and the J segment 10 bases; nucleotides outside the gene matches: 5. The CDR3, as DNA: TGTGCCTGGAGGATGGGACAGATCCAGTACTTC. It encodes CAWRMGQIQYF.

V and J are TRBV27 and TRBJ1-2; the match to TRBD1 covers 7 bases. With V trimmed by 3 bases and J by 9 bases, 10 bases remained unmatched. Germline values: CDR1 MNHEY, CDR2 SMNVEV (reference sequence). The CDR3 covers 14 residues. CDR3 sequence reads: CASSLADRPFSYTF. In DNA, the CDR3 is TGTGCCAGCAGTTTGGCGGACAGGCCGTTTAGCTACACCTTC.

The V gene is TRBV5-6, the J gene TRBJ2-1; 14 bases align to TRBD2. The CDR3 length is 19 residues. The trim removed 6 bases at V and 9 bases at J, leaving 20 bases unmatched. Germline V gene data show CDR1 as SGHDT and CDR2 as YYEEEE. DNA for the CDR3: TGTGCCAGCAACCCAATCGGTTTGGGGGGGACTAGCGGGAGTAGTGAGCAGTTCTTC. Translated, it gives CASNPIGLGGTSGSSEQFF.

The sample holds one count of this clone. The chain employs TRBV29-1 and TRBJ2-2; D might be TRBD2 (6 bases). Trimming stripped 4 bases from V and 2 bases from J, with 8 bases between. This CDR3 has 13 amino acids. CDR1 is SQVTM, CDR2 ANQGSEA, per germline. The CDR3 sequence is CSVVGGNTGELFF. The CDR3, as DNA: TGCAGCGTTGTCGGGGGTAACACCGGGGAGCTGTTTTTT.

The chain is built from TRBV11-1 and TRBJ2-1, with unresolved D. Germline V gives CDR1 SGHAT, CDR2 FQDESV (reference sequence). The CDR3 runs 15 residues. V was trimmed by 2 bases and J by 7 bases, leaving 15 bases between them. CDR3 nucleotide sequence: TGTGCCAGCAGCTTATTGCAGGATATGTCGAATGAGCAGTTCTTC. Residues: CASSLLQDMSNEQFF.

V usage is TRBV6-1 and J usage is TRBJ2-7; no clear D. CDR3 length: 12 residues. CDR1 and CDR2 (germline): MNHNS, SASEGT. Trimming removed 7 bases from V and 2 bases from J, with 9 bases in between. Here the CDR3 DNA reads TGTGCCAGCACAGGCCCCACCTACGAGCAGTACTTC. Its translation: CASTGPTYEQYF.

This rearrangement joins TRBV7-9 to TRBJ2-7, with D perhaps TRBD2 (5 bases). CDR1 is SEHNR, CDR2 FQNEAQ, per germline (reference sequence). V was pared by 5 bases and J by 2 bases, with 19 bases between. There are 16 residues in the CDR3. CDR3: CASSPSQFGPTYEQYF. CDR3 bases: TGTGCCAGCAGCCCTAGCCAATTCGGGCCCACCTACGAGCAGTACTTC. Supplemented by reference TRBV7-9 and TRBJ2-7, the full variable domain reads DTGVSQNPRHKITKRGQNVTFRCDPISEHNRLYWYRQTLGQGPEFLTYFQNEAQLEKSRLLSDRFSAERPKGSFSTLEIQRTEQGDSAMYLCASSPSQFGPTYEQYFGPGTRLTVT.

The genes are TRBV5-6 and TRBJ1-5; 9 bases are shared with TRBD1. Germline-derived CDR1 and CDR2 are SGHDT and YYEEEE. V lost 4 bases and J lost 3; bases outside the gene matches: 8. The CDR3 sequence is 16 residues long. The CDR3 loop is CASSLATGGYNQPQHF. The DNA of the CDR3 is TGTGCCAGCAGCCTGGCGACAGGGGGATACAATCAGCCCCAGCATTTT.

J is TRBJ1-2 and V is TRBV30; weak D call: TRBD1 (5 bases). With 3 bases removed from V and 2 bases from J, the gap between germline ends came to 13 bases. The CDR3 runs to 14 residues. Germline values: CDR1 GTSNPN, CDR2 SVGIG (reference sequence). The CDR3 region has the DNA TGTGCCTGGAGAGCCCCTGGGGGGAACTATGGCTACACCTTC. It encodes CAWRAPGGNYGYTF.

J is TRBJ2-1 and V is TRBV5-4, with TRBD1 matching over 10 bases. CDR3 length equals 15 residues. From germline, CDR1 is SGHNT and CDR2 YYREEE (reference sequence). J was trimmed by 5 bases and V by 5 bases; bases with no gene match: 7. In DNA, the CDR3 is TGTGCCAGCAGTTGGGGGACAGGGGATAACAATGAGCAGTTCTTC. Encoded protein: CASSWGTGDNNEQFF.